The TCR beta chain described here comes from a study of monozygotic twins with inflammatory bowel disease. TCRdb reprocessed the 5' RACE reads, keeping one entry per CDR3 protein, no DNA. Recorded here are approximately 330,000 distinct CDR3 sequences; the top ten clones represent approximately 2%. This CDR3 region has 14 residues. In germline, CDR1 is MNHEY, CDR2 SVGAGI. The TCR sequence derives from a human donor with ulcerative colitis or Crohn's disease, or a healthy co-twin of an affected twin (not recorded which). The chain employs TRBV6-5 and TRBJ1-2. Sequencing was done on a sample of blood. This CDR3 is CASSYSYLNYGYTF.